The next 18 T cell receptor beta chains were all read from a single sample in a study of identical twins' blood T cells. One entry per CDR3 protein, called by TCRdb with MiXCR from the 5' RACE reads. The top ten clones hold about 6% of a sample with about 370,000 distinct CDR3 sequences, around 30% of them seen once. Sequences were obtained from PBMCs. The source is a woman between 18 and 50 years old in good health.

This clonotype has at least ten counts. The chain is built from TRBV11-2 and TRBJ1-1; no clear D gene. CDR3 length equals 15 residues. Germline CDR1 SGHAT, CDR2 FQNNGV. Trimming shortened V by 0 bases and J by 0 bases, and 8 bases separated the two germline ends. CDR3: CASSLDYPMNTEAFF. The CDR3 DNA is TGTGCCAGCAGCTTAGATTATCCGATGAACACTGAAGCTTTCTTT.

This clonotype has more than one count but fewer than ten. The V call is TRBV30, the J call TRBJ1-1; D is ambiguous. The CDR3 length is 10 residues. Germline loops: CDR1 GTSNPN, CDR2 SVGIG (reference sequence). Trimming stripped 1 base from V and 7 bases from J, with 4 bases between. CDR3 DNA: TGTGCCTGGAGTGGTATTGAAGCTTTCTTT. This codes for CAWSGIEAFF.

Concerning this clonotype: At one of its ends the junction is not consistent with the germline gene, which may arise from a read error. CDR3 coding DNA: TGCAGCGCTCTGGTCTATGACTACACCTTC. Residues: CSALVYDYTF. The chain recombines TRBV29-1 with TRBJ1-2, with D unclear. This CDR3 has 10 amino acids. The germline gives CDR1 SQVTM, CDR2 ANQGSEA.

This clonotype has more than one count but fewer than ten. The CDR3 loop is CASRRQGAVSTDTQYF. CDR3 DNA: TGTGCCAGCAGGAGACAGGGGGCAGTGAGCACAGATACGCAGTATTTT. The chain uses TRBV11-2 and TRBJ2-3; 10 bases match TRBD1. CDR1 and CDR2 (germline): SGHAT, FQNNGV. This CDR3 is 16 amino acids long. Germline trimming cut 6 bases from V and 0 bases from J; bases unmatched to any gene: 6. Drawing the rest from reference TRBV11-2 and TRBJ2-3, the complete variable domain is EAGVAQSPRYKIIEKRQSVAFWCNPISGHATLYWYQQILGQGPKLLIQFQNNGVVDDSQLPKDRFSAERLKGVDSTLKIQPAKLEDSAVYLCASRRQGAVSTDTQYFGPGTRLTVL.

The DNA for the CDR3 is TGCAGTGCTAGCCGACCGGGACAGGGGGCTGTGTATGGCTACACCTTC. It yields the protein CSASRPGQGAVYGYTF. This chain uses TRBV20-1 with TRBJ1-2; 12 nucleotides agree with TRBD1. The CDR3 contains 16 residues. V shed 3 bases, J shed 5 bases, and the junction held 10 bases outside the gene matches. Germline assignment: CDR1 DFQATT and CDR2 SNEGSKA (reference sequence).

This chain's CDR3 is CSARATGGTDTQYF. In nucleotides, the CDR3 is TGCAGTGCTAGAGCAACAGGGGGAACAGATACGCAGTATTTT. This chain joins TRBV20-1 and TRBJ2-3, with 8 positions matching TRBD1. The ends lost 1 base at V and 3 bases at J; junction bases unmatched: 3. The V gene's germline CDR1 is DFQATT and CDR2 SNEGSKA (reference sequence). This CDR3 has 14 residues.

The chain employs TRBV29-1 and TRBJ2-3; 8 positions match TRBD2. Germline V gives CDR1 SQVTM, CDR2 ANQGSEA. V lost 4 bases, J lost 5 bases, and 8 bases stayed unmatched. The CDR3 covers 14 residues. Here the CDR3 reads CSVATGGQRDTQYF. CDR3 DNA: TGCAGCGTTGCAACGGGGGGGCAAAGAGATACGCAGTATTTT.

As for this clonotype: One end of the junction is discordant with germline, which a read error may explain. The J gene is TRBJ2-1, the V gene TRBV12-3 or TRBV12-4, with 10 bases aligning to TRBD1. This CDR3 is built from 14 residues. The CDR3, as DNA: TGTGCCAGCGGTTTTGGGACAGGGGAAAATGAGCAGTTCTTC. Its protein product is CASGFGTGENEQFF.

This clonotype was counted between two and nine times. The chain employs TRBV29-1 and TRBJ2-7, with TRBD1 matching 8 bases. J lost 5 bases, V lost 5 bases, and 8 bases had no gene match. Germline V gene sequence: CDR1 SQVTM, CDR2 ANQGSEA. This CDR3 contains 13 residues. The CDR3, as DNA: TGCAGCGTTTCCACAGGGGGTCTCAACGAGCAGTACTTC. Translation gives CSVSTGGLNEQYF.

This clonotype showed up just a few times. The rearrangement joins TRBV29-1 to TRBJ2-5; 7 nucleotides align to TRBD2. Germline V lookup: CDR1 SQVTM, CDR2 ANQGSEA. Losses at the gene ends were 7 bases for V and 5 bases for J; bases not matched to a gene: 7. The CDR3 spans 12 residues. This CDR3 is CSAVDGRETQYF. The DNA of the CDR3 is TGCAGCGCTGTAGACGGGAGGGAGACCCAGTACTTC.

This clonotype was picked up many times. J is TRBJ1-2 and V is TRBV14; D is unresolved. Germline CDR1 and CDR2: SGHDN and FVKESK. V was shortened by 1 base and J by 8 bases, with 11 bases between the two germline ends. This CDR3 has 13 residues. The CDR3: CASSQARNWGYTF. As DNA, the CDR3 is TGTGCCAGCAGCCAAGCCCGTAATTGGGGCTACACCTTC.

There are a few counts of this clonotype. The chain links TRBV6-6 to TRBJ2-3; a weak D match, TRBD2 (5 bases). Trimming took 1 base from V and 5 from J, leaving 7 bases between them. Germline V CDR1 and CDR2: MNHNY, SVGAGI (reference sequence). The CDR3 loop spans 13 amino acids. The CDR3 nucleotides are TGTGCCAGCAGTTACTACGAGGGAGATACGCAGTATTTT. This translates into CASSYYEGDTQYF.

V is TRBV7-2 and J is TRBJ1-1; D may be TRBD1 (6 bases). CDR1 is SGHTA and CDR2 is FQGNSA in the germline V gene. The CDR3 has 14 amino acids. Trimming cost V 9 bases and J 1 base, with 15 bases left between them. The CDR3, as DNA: TGTGCCAGTCGGAGCCGGACAGCGAACACTGAAGCTTTCTTT. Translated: CASRSRTANTEAFF.

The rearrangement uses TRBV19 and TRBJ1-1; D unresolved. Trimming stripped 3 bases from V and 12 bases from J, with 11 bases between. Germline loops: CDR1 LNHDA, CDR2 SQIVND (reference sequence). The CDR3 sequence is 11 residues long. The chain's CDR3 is CASSIPVRTFF. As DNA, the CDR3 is TGTGCCAGTAGTATCCCAGTACGCACTTTCTTT.

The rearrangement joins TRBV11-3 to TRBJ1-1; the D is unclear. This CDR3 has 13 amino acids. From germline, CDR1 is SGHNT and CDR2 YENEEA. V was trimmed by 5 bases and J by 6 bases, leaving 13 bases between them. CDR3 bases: TGTGCCAGCAGCCCCTCGTCGAGGGCTGAAGCTTTCTTT. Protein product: CASSPSSRAEAFF.

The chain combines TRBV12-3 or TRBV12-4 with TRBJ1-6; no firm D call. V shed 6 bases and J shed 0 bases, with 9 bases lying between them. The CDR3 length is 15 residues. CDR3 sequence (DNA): TGTGCCAGCAGCACACAGAGCTCCTATAATTCACCCCTCCACTTT. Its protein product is CASSTQSSYNSPLHF.

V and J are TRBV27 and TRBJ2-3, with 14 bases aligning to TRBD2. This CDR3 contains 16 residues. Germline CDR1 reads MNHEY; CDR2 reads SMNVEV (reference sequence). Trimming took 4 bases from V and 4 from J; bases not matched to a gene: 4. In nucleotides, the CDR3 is TGTGCCAGCAGTTCGTCGACTAGCGGGAGGGCAGATACGCAGTATTTT. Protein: CASSSSTSGRADTQYF.

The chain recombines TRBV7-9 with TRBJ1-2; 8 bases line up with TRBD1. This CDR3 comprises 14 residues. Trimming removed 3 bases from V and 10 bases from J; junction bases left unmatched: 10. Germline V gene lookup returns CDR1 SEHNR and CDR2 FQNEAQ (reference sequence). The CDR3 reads CASSLDRVLAHYTF. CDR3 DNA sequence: TGTGCCAGCAGCTTGGACAGGGTGTTAGCCCACTACACCTTC.